Listed here are 15 T cell receptor beta chains from one sample, sequenced in a study of glioma-infiltrating T cells. TCR alpha and beta CDR3 regions were amplified from RNA using iRepertoire nested multiplex PCR. TCRdb reprocessed the multiplex PCR reads via MiXCR and lists one record per CDR3 protein. Found here are 44,000 or so distinct CDR3 sequences, under 25% of them singletons; the top ten hold roughly 7%. Sequencing was performed on glioma tissue, nonneoplastic brain tissue, or PBMCs (not recorded which). These receptors were obtained from a human donor with low-grade glioma or glioblastoma, undergoing nonglioma brain surgery, or in good health (not recorded which).

This rearrangement joins TRBV7-9 to TRBJ2-5; no clear D gene. Germline values: CDR1 SEHNR, CDR2 FQNEAQ (reference sequence). V was trimmed by 1 base and J by 10 bases, leaving 16 bases between them. The CDR3 contains 14 residues. CDR3 coding DNA: TGTGCCAGCAGCTTAGATGAGCAGACCAACTTCCAGTACTTC. Its protein product is CASSLDEQTNFQYF.

Ten or more counts support this clonotype. This rearrangement joins TRBV18 to TRBJ1-2; D is perhaps TRBD1 (5 bases). CDR1 and CDR2 from the germline V gene are KGHSH and LQKENI. The ends were cut back, 3 bases at V and 5 bases at J, with 13 bases in the middle. This CDR3 is built from 14 residues. The CDR3 DNA reads as TGTGCCAGCTCACCTAGTCGGGGCGGATATGGCTACACCTTC. Its protein product is CASSPSRGGYGYTF.

This clonotype has a count of ten or more. V usage is TRBV2 and J usage is TRBJ2-1, with D tentatively TRBD1 (6 bases). From germline, CDR1 is SNHLY and CDR2 FYNNEI. The CDR3 consists of 16 residues. Trimming shortened V by 3 bases and J by 2 bases, and 14 bases separated the two germline ends. CDR3 nucleotide sequence: TGTGCCAGCAGTGAGTACGTGCAGGGGCCCTACAATGAGCAGTTCTTC. Its translation is CASSEYVQGPYNEQFF.

This clonotype was observed many times. The chain employs TRBV5-1 and TRBJ1-1; D may be TRBD1 (5 bases). Trimming stripped 1 base from V and 5 bases from J, with 15 bases between. The CDR3 runs to 15 residues. From germline, CDR1 is SGHRS and CDR2 YFSETQ. CDR3 in amino acids: CASSLQGSDATEAFF. The CDR3 nucleotides read TGCGCCAGCAGCTTGCAGGGTTCCGACGCGACTGAAGCTTTCTTT.

This clonotype was found once. The chain has TRBV7-9 and TRBJ2-1; maybe TRBD2 (6 bases). Germline assignment: CDR1 SEHNR and CDR2 FQNEAQ (reference sequence). There are 14 residues in the CDR3. Trimming cost V 8 bases and J 3 bases, with 14 bases left between them. The CDR3 coding sequence is TGTGCCAGCGGCCATAGCGGAAGCTACAATGAGCAGTTCTTC. Translated, it gives CASGHSGSYNEQFF.

The J gene is TRBJ2-2, the V gene TRBV19; a possible D gene is TRBD2 (6 bases). The CDR3 runs 15 residues. Looked up from germline, CDR1 is LNHDA and CDR2 is SQIVND (reference sequence). V dropped 7 bases and J dropped 7 bases, with 19 bases sitting between them. DNA of the CDR3: TGTGCCAGTACCCACCTAGTAGGGGAGGTCGGGGAGCTGTTTTTT. Protein sequence: CASTHLVGEVGELFF.

This clonotype has a count of ten or more. The gene calls are TRBV7-2 and TRBJ2-7; 10 bases fit TRBD1. The CDR3 spans 15 residues. Unmatched junction bases numbered 7, after V lost 4 bases and J lost 4 bases. Germline lookup yields CDR1 SGHTA and CDR2 FQGNSA. In nucleotides, the CDR3 is TGTGCCAGCAGCTCGCCTGACAGGGGGCAGTACGAGCAGTACGTC. Protein sequence: CASSSPDRGQYEQYV.

This clonotype was seen ten or more times. This chain joins TRBV28 and TRBJ1-6; the D is unclear. The germline CDR1 and CDR2 sequences are MDHEN and SYDVKM. The CDR3 runs to 14 residues. Trimming took 3 bases from V and 4 from J, leaving 7 bases between them. CDR3 loop: CASSFELYNSPLHF. The CDR3 DNA is TGTGCCAGCAGTTTTGAACTTTATAATTCACCCCTCCACTTT.

This clonotype was counted at least ten times. The V call is TRBV28, the J call TRBJ2-5, with D possibly TRBD1 on 6 matching bases. CDR1 is MDHEN and CDR2 is SYDVKM in the germline V gene. This CDR3 region has 14 residues. V shed 4 bases and J shed 4 bases, with 13 bases lying between them. The CDR3 bases are TGTGCCAGCAGTTACCCAGGGGACGCAGAGACCCAGTACTTC. Translating gives CASSYPGDAETQYF. The full variable domain, rest sourced from reference TRBV28 and TRBJ2-5, is DVKVTQSSRYLVKRTGEKVFLECVQDMDHENMFWYRQDPGLGLRLIYFSYDVKMKEKGDIPEGYSVSREKKERFSLILESASTNQTSMYLCASSYPGDAETQYFGPGTRLLVL.

The chain is built from TRBV2 and TRBJ2-5; TRBD2 matches 7 bases. CDR1 SNHLY and CDR2 FYNNEI come from the germline V gene. With V trimmed by 4 bases and J by 5 bases, 10 bases remained unmatched. The CDR3 extends over 15 amino acids. The CDR3 nucleotides are TGTGCCAGCAGTGGGGAGGGAGACGGAGGGGAGACCCAGTACTTC. It is translated as CASSGEGDGGETQYF.

This clonotype was detected ten times or more. The chain combines TRBV5-1 with TRBJ1-2; D is unresolved. V gave up 4 bases and J gave up 2 bases, with 12 bases separating them. The CDR3 length is 14 residues. Germline-derived CDR1 and CDR2 are SGHRS and YFSETQ. The CDR3 sequence: CASSRMQSNYGYTF. The CDR3 nucleotides read TGCGCCAGCAGCCGGATGCAGTCCAACTATGGCTACACCTTC.

This clonotype was observed at least ten times. The rearrangement joins TRBV7-9 to TRBJ2-1, with TRBD2 matching over 7 bases. The V segment lost 7 bases and the J segment 0 bases; nucleotides outside the gene matches: 9. The V gene's germline CDR1 is SEHNR and CDR2 FQNEAQ (reference sequence). This CDR3 is built from 16 residues. In DNA, the CDR3 is TGTGCCAGCACCATGGGGGGGTTAAGCTCCTACAATGAGCAGTTCTTC. Translating gives CASTMGGLSSYNEQFF.

This clonotype has a handful of counts. A much larger clone lies a single base off, so this may be a read error. The CDR3 does not close with the conserved phenylalanine or tryptophan, likely indicating a read error. V gene TRBV4-1 combines with J gene TRBJ1-1; 8 bases map to TRBD1. Germline CDR1 reads MGHRA; CDR2 reads YSYEKL. Trimming took 5 bases from V and 0 from J; bases not matched to a gene: 8. This CDR3 contains 16 residues. The CDR3 nucleotides are TGCGCCAGCAGCGACGGGACAGGTGTTATGAACACTGAAGCTTTCCTT. Encoded protein: CASSDGTGVMNTEAFL.

This clonotype has a count of ten or more. This chain uses TRBV20-1 with TRBJ2-5, with D perhaps matching TRBD1 or TRBD2 (5 bases each). The CDR3 has 14 residues. CDR1 is DFQATT and CDR2 is SNEGSKA in the germline V gene (reference sequence). V was trimmed by 7 bases and J by 1 base, leaving 16 bases between them. The CDR3 DNA reads TGCAGTGTCGCCCCCGGGGCCTTCCAAGAGACCCAGTACTTC. Protein product: CSVAPGAFQETQYF.

About this clonotype: This could be a read error, since a much larger clone is one nucleotide away. The chain recombines TRBV14 with TRBJ2-3; perhaps TRBD2 as D (5 bases). Germline V gene lookup returns CDR1 SGHDN and CDR2 FVKESK. Trimming cost V 0 bases and J 11 bases, with 18 bases left between them. The CDR3 is 15 amino acids. The CDR3 nucleotides are TGTGCCAGCAGCCAAGATTCCAGCCCACCGGGAAGGCAGTATTTT. It codes for CASSQDSSPPGRQYF.